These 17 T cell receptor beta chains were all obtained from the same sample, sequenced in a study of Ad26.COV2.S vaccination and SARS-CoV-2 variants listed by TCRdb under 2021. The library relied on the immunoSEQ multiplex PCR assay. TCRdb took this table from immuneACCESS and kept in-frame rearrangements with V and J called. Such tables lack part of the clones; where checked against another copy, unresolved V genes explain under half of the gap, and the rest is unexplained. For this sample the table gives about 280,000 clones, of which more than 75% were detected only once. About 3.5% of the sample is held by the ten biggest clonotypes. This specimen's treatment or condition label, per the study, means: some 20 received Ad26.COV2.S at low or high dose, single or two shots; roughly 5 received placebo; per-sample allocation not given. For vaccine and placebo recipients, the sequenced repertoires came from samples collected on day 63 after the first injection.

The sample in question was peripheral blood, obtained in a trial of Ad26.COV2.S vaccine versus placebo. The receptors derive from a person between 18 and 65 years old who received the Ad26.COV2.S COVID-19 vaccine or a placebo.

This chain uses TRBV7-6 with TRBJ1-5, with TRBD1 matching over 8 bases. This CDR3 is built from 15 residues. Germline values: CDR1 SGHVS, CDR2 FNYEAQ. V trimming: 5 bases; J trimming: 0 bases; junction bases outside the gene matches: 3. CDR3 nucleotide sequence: TGTGCCAGCAGCAGGACAGGGAATAGCAATCAGCCCCAGCATTTT. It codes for CASSRTGNSNQPQHF.

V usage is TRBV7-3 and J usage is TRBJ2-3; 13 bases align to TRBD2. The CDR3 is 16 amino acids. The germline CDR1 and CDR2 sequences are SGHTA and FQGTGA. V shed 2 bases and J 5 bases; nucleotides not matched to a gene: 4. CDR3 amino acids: CASSLGLAGAGDTQYF. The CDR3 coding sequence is TGTGCCAGCAGCTTAGGACTAGCGGGGGCGGGAGATACGCAGTATTTT. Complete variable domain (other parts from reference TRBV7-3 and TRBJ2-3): GAGVSQTPSNKVTEKGKYVELRCDPISGHTALYWYRQSLGQGPEFLIYFQGTGAADDSGLPNDRFFAVRPEGSVSTLKIQRTERGDSAVYLCASSLGLAGAGDTQYFGPGTRLTVL.

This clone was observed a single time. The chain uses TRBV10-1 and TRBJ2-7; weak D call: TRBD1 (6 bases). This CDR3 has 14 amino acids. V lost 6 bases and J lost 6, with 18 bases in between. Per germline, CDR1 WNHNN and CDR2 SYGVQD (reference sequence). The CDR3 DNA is TGCGCCAGCAGCGGCCCCCACAGGGTCTCCGAGCAGTACTTC. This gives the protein CASSGPHRVSEQYF.

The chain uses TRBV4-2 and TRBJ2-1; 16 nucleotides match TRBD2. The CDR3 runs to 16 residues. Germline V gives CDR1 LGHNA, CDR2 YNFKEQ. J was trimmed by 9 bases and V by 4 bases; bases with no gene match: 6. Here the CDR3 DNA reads TGTGCCAGCAGCCCAGGGACTAGCGGGAGGGCCGGTGAGCAGTTCTTC. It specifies CASSPGTSGRAGEQFF.

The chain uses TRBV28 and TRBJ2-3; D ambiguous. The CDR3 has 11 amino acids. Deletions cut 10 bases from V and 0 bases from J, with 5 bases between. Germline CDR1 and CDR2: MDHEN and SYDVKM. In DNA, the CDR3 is TGTGCCACCGCTAGCACAGATACGCAGTATTTT. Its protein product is CATASTDTQYF. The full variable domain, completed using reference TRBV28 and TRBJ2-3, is DVKVTQSSRYLVKRTGEKVFLECVQDMDHENMFWYRQDPGLGLRLIYFSYDVKMKEKGDIPEGYSVSREKKERFSLILESASTNQTSMYLCATASTDTQYFGPGTRLTVL.

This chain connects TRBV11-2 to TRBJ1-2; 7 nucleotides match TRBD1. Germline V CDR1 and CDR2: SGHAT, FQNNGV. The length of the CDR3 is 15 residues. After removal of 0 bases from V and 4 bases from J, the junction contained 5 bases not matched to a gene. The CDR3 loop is CASSLDSAGGYGYTF. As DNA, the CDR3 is TGTGCCAGCAGCTTAGATTCCGCAGGGGGCTATGGCTACACCTTC.

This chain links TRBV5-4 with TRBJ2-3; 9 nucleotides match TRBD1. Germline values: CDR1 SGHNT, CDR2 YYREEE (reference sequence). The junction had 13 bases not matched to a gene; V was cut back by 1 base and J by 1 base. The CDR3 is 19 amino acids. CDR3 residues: CASSLPGQGRRRRTDTQYF. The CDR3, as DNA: TGTGCCAGCAGCTTGCCGGGACAGGGAAGAAGACGACGCACAGATACGCAGTATTTT.

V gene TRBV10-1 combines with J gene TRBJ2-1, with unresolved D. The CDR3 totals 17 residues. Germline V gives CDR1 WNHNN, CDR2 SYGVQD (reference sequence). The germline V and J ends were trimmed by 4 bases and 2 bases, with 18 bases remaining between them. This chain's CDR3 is CASSVRPTRPTYNEQFF. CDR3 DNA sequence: TGCGCCAGCAGTGTCCGACCGACACGGCCCACCTACAATGAGCAGTTCTTC.

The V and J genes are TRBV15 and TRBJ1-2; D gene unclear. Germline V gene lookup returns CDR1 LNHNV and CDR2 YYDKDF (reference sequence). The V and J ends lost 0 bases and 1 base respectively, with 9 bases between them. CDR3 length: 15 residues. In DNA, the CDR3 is TGTGCCACCAGCAGAGAAGTCGGGATTAACTATGGCTACACCTTC. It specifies CATSREVGINYGYTF.

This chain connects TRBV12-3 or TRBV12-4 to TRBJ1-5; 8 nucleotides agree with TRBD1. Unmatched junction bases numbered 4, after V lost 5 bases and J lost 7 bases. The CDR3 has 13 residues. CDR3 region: CASSPDREQPQHF. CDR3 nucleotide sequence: TGTGCCAGCAGTCCGGACAGGGAACAGCCCCAGCATTTT.

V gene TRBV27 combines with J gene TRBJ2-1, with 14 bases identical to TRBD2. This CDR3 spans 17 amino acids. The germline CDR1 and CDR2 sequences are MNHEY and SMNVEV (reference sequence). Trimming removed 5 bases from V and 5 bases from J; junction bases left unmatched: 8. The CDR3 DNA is TGTGCCAGCAGTCCAAATAGACTAGCGGGAGGGAACAATGAGCAGTTCTTC. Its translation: CASSPNRLAGGNNEQFF.

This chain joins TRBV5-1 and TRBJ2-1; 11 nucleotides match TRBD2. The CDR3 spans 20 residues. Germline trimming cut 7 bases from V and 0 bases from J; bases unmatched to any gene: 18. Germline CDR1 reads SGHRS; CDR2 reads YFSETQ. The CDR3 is CASSRVLAGGPYSSYNEQFF. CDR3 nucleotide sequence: TGCGCCAGCTCTCGTGTCCTAGCGGGAGGACCATATAGCTCCTACAATGAGCAGTTCTTC. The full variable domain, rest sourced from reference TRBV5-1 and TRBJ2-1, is KAGVTQTPRYLIKTRGQQVTLSCSPISGHRSVSWYQQTPGQGLQFLFEYFSETQRNKGNFPGRFSGRQFSNSRSEMNVSTLELGDSALYLCASSRVLAGGPYSSYNEQFFGPGTRLTVL.

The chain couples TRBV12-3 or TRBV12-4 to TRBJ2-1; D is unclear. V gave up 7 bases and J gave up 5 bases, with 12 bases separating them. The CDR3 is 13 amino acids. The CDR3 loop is CASTSHENNEQFF. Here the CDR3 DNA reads TGTGCCAGCACTAGTCACGAAAACAATGAGCAGTTCTTC.

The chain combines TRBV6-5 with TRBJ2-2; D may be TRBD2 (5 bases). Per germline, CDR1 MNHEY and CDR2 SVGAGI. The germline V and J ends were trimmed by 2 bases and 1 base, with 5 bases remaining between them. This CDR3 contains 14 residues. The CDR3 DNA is TGTGCCAGCAGTTACCGGGAGAACACCGGGGAGCTGTTTTTT. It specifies CASSYRENTGELFF.

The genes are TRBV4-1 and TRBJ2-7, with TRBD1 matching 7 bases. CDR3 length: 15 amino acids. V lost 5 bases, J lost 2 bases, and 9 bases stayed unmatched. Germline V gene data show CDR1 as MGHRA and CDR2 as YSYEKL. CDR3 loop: CASSAIPGTAYEQYF. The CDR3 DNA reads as TGCGCCAGCAGCGCCATTCCGGGGACAGCCTACGAGCAGTACTTC.

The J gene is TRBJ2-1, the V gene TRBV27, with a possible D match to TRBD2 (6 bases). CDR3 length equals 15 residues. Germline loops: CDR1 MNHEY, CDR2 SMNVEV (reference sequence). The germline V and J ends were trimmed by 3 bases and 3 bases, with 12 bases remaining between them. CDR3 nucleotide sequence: TGTGCCAGCAGTTTGGAGGGGCAGGTCTACAATGAGCAGTTCTTC. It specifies CASSLEGQVYNEQFF.

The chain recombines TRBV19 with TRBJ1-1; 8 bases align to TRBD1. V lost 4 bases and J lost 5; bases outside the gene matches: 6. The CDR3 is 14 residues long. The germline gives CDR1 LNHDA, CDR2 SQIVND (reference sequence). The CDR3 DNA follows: TGTGCCAGTAGTACCCTACAGGGGGGAACTGAAGCTTTCTTT. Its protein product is CASSTLQGGTEAFF. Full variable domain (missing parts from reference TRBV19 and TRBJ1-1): DGGITQSPKYLFRKEGQNVTLSCEQNLNHDAMYWYRQDPGQGLRLIYYSQIVNDFQKGDIAEGYSVSREKKESFPLTVTSAQKNPTAFYLCASSTLQGGTEAFFGQGTRLTVV.